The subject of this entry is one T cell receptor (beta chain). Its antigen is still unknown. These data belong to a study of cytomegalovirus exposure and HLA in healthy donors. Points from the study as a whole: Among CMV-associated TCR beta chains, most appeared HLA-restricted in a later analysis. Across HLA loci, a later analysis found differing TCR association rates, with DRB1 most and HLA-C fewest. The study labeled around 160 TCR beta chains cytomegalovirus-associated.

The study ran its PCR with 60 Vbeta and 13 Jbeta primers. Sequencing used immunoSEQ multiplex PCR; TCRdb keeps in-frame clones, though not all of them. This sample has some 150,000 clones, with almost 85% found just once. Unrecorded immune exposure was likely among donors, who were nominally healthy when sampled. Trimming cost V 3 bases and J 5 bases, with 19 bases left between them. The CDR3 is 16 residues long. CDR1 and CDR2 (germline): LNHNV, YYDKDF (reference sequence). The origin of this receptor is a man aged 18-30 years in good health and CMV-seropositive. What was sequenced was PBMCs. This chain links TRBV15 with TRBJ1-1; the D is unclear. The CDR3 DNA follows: TGTGCCACCAGCAGTCCTCGGGCGGGTCGGGGTACTGAAGCTTTCTTT. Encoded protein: CATSSPRAGRGTEAFF.